This T cell receptor beta chain is drawn from a study of CD4 T cells in relation to SARS-CoV-2 and coronaviruses. Before the COVID-19 pandemic, during about 2010-2018, CD4+ T cells were taken from unexposed donors. Germline V CDR1 and CDR2: SGHNT, YYREEE (reference sequence). The CDR3 length is 15 residues. V lost 4 bases and J lost 3; bases outside the gene matches: 6. Profiling relied on immunoSEQ multiplex PCR, and the TCRdb table lists in-frame clones only, not all of them. The sample holds 60,000 or so clones; around 93% are singletons and the top ten take around 0.13%. The sample comprised naive CD4+ T cells from PBMCs. Subset: naive CD4+ T cells isolated by negative enrichment. This TCR was recovered from a human donor in good health. The rearrangement links TRBV5-4 to TRBJ2-7, with 11 bases identical to TRBD1. CDR3 amino acids: CASSTWGTGGYEQYF. The CDR3 nucleotides read TGTGCCAGCAGCACGTGGGGGACAGGGGGCTACGAGCAGTACTTC.